Listed below are T cell receptor beta chains from one sample, sequenced in a study of OX40 agonist ivuxolimab in advanced cancers. Only in-frame clones appear in the TCRdb table, and some are missing; sequencing was by immunoSEQ multiplex PCR. The data show more than 9,000 clones, approximately 69% seen once. Sequences were derived from CD4+ or CD8+ T cells sorted from blood, sampled in a trial of the OX40 agonist ivuxolimab. The receptors come from an adult with an advanced solid tumor such as melanoma, head and neck, liver or kidney cancer. CDR3s include the opening cysteine and the closing phenylalanine or tryptophan. Clone size, where shown, is once, few, many, or a class for clones that have expanded.

j_call	v_call	clone_size	cdr3_aa
TRBJ1-1	TRBV27	.	CASREGAFSTEAFF
TRBJ2-6	TRBV10-3	.	CAISESTGTGSSGANVLTF
TRBJ2-7	TRBV28	few	CASSYSGSFYEQYF
TRBJ2-7	TRBV6-4	.	CASSDAGTPFHEQYF
TRBJ2-1	TRBV6-7	.	CASSYSLAGGPYNEQFF
TRBJ2-1	TRBV5-4	medium-sized	CASSFSGDYNEQFF
TRBJ1-3	TRBV5-6	.	CASSFGGPSGNTIYF
TRBJ2-5	TRBV21-1	.	CASSKWASGRDQETQYF
TRBJ2-7	TRBV11-1	.	CASSASGNVKEQYF
TRBJ1-5	TRBV28	medium-sized	CASSTLRDVGKPQHF
TRBJ1-2	TRBV19	medium-sized	CATRDRGCSYYGYTF
TRBJ1-1	TRBV6-6	.	CASSLIRVSEAFF
TRBJ2-5	TRBV29-1	.	CSVEASSLGHETQYF
TRBJ2-3	TRBV7-9	once	CASSLPGYDTQYF
TRBJ2-2	TRBV25-1	.	CASSGTSDTGELFF
TRBJ2-3	TRBV7-6	once	CASSLEDTIYTDTQYF
TRBJ2-2	TRBV6-1	medium-sized	CASSESGGMPGELFF
TRBJ1-2	TRBV28	once	CASSLPGTGYGYTF
TRBJ2-3	TRBV7-8	.	CASSSLIASTDTQYF
TRBJ2-7	TRBV6-6	.	CASSSPYEQYF
TRBJ1-5	TRBV4-1	few	CASSPQGAPNQPQHF
TRBJ2-7	TRBV21-1	.	CASSKGTGSPYEQYF
TRBJ1-2	TRBV10-3	.	CAISEGGEYGYTF
TRBJ2-1	TRBV4-1	.	CASSQDGGSQNEQFF
TRBJ2-1	TRBV28	.	CASSYNEQFF
TRBJ1-1	TRBV27	.	CASSGGQGKTMNTEAFF
TRBJ2-3	TRBV9	.	CASSVTTGGTDTQYF
TRBJ1-6	TRBV6-5	.	CASRGAGVSPLHF
TRBJ2-7	TRBV29-1	few	CSATPGDYEQYF
TRBJ2-3	TRBV6-5	once	CASSSDRADTQYF
TRBJ2-1	TRBV2	.	CASSDRYNEQFF
TRBJ1-1	TRBV6-5	.	CASSYTQTFGTEAFF
TRBJ2-2	TRBV28	few	CASSPSLNTGELFF
TRBJ1-6	TRBV6-5	medium-sized	CASSYEGGSSPLHF
TRBJ1-2	TRBV7-2	.	CASSLLLVDLNYGYTF
TRBJ2-5	TRBV27	.	CASRSGSVQETQYF
TRBJ2-1	TRBV11-1	.	CASSEVRTGDSDEQFF
TRBJ2-7	TRBV10-3	few	CATGRDPYEQYF
TRBJ1-4	TRBV28	.	CASSLDMSPSANEKLFF
TRBJ2-3	TRBV9	.	CASSVEDSDTDTQYF
TRBJ2-7	TRBV6-6	once	CASSEGDLSSYEQYF
TRBJ2-3	TRBV28	few	CASSFSVSGAADTQYF
TRBJ2-1	TRBV28	medium-sized	CASSLGRYNEQFF
TRBJ1-1	TRBV28	.	CASSSRPRGWTEAFF
TRBJ2-3	TRBV27	.	CASSLSWADTQYF
TRBJ1-6	TRBV6-5	.	CASSYFIGGNSPLHF
TRBJ2-7	TRBV6-6	.	CASSQREDFYEQYF
TRBJ2-1	TRBV6-5	.	CASSSVGGLYNEQFF
TRBJ1-1	TRBV7-9	.	CASNLDGNTEAFF
TRBJ2-2	TRBV6-5	.	CASSYFLGNGELFF
TRBJ1-2	TRBV27	once	CASRSLKEGNHYGYTF
TRBJ1-5	TRBV28	.	CASKWTGGAGQPQHF